These 14 T cell receptor beta chains were sequenced from one sample in a study of blood T cell repertoires in COVID-19. TCRdb's copy holds only in-frame clones and misses some; the assay was immunoSEQ multiplex PCR. Counted here are some 290,000 clones, around four fifths occurring once; the ten biggest clones make up roughly 4.6%. What was sequenced was peripheral blood. These receptors were taken from a man aged 55 to 69 who had recovered from COVID-19.

J is TRBJ1-3 and V is TRBV5-1; possible D gene TRBD1, 5 bases. V was shortened by 6 bases and J by 4 bases, with 11 bases between the two germline ends. The CDR3 loop spans 13 amino acids. CDR1 SGHRS and CDR2 YFSETQ come from the germline V gene. The CDR3 bases are TGCGCCAGCAACGGGGGATCCGGAAACACCATATATTTT. Its protein is CASNGGSGNTIYF.

The chain is built from TRBV7-2 and TRBJ2-1, with D maybe TRBD1 (6 bases). Looked up from germline, CDR1 is SGHTA and CDR2 is FQGNSA. Trimming stripped 1 base from V and 6 bases from J, with 16 bases between. The CDR3 covers 16 residues. The CDR3 nucleotides read TGTGCCAGCAGCTTAGTTCCCCAGAAGGGGGTCAATGAGCAGTTCTTC. Its protein is CASSLVPQKGVNEQFF.

The chain joins TRBV30 to TRBJ1-4; a possible D gene is TRBD1 (5 bases). This CDR3 contains 13 residues. V was clipped by 0 bases and J by 4 bases, with 6 bases between them. From germline, CDR1 is GTSNPN and CDR2 SVGIG (reference sequence). The CDR3 spells CAWSVQVNEKLFF. The CDR3 nucleotides read TGTGCCTGGAGTGTACAGGTTAATGAAAAACTGTTTTTT.

The chain carries TRBV5-1 and TRBJ2-7; 10 bases line up with TRBD2. Germline V gene data show CDR1 as SGHRS and CDR2 as YFSETQ. J lost 7 bases, V lost 0 bases, and 10 bases had no gene match. There are 16 residues in the CDR3. CDR3 residues: CASSLDGSGGFGEQYF. The CDR3 nucleotides read TGCGCCAGCAGCTTGGATGGTAGCGGGGGGTTTGGTGAGCAGTACTTC.

The chain recombines TRBV6-1 with TRBJ1-2; possible D gene TRBD1, 6 bases. The V and J ends lost 6 bases and 4 bases respectively, with 12 bases between them. The CDR3 has 13 residues. Germline assignment: CDR1 MNHNS and CDR2 SASEGT. The CDR3 sequence: CASRSQGSYGYTF. In nucleotides, the CDR3 is TGTGCCAGCAGGTCACAGGGATCCTATGGCTACACCTTC.

V gene TRBV5-4 combines with J gene TRBJ1-2, with D perhaps TRBD1 (6 bases). V shed 4 bases and J shed 4 bases, with 14 bases lying between them. The length of the CDR3 is 14 residues. Per germline, CDR1 SGHNT and CDR2 YYREEE (reference sequence). As DNA, the CDR3 is TGTGCCAGCAGCGACCCAGGGGTACCCTATGGCTACACCTTC. Its translation is CASSDPGVPYGYTF.

The V and J genes are TRBV6-5 and TRBJ2-1; D possibly corresponds to TRBD2 (5 bases). V lost 6 bases to trimming and J lost 2 bases, with 14 bases between them. This CDR3 comprises 15 residues. Germline values: CDR1 MNHEY, CDR2 SVGAGI. The CDR3 nucleotides are TGTGCCAGCAGAAGTGCGGGTTTCCCCTACAATGAGCAGTTCTTC. This encodes CASRSAGFPYNEQFF.

The CDR3 region has the DNA TGTGCCTGGAGCGAACAGGGGGGGTTAGGGTCACCCCTCCACTTT. Amino acids: CAWSEQGGLGSPLHF. V usage is TRBV30 and J usage is TRBJ1-6; 8 nucleotides agree with TRBD1. This CDR3 contains 15 residues. The J segment lost 10 bases and the V segment lost 3 bases, leaving 11 bases of the junction unmatched. CDR1 and CDR2 (germline): GTSNPN, SVGIG (reference sequence).

This chain joins TRBV9 and TRBJ1-5; 7 bases are shared with TRBD1. Germline values: CDR1 SGDLS, CDR2 YYNGEE. The CDR3 loop spans 17 amino acids. Trimming took 3 bases from V and 2 from J; bases not matched to a gene: 11. The CDR3 nucleotides read TGTGCCAGCAGCGACACCGTAGACAGGGTTGGCAATCAGCCCCAGCATTTT. Residues: CASSDTVDRVGNQPQHF.

This clone has only a few counts. J is TRBJ2-1 and V is TRBV5-1; tentative D call: TRBD1 (6 bases). The V gene lost 6 bases and the J gene lost 8 bases, with 15 bases spanning the gap. The germline CDR1 and CDR2 sequences are SGHRS and YFSETQ. CDR3 size: 13 residues. In nucleotides, the CDR3 is TGCGCCAGCACAGGACAGTACGGGGATGAGCAGTTCTTC. As protein: CASTGQYGDEQFF. The full variable domain, completed using reference TRBV5-1 and TRBJ2-1, is KAGVTQTPRYLIKTRGQQVTLSCSPISGHRSVSWYQQTPGQGLQFLFEYFSETQRNKGNFPGRFSGRQFSNSRSEMNVSTLELGDSALYLCASTGQYGDEQFFGPGTRLTVL.

The chain joins TRBV7-8 to TRBJ2-7, with 13 positions matching TRBD2. Germline V gene sequence: CDR1 SGHVS, CDR2 FQNEAQ. The CDR3 has 16 amino acids. V gave up 5 bases and J gave up 5 bases; unmatched junction bases: 9. The CDR3 bases are TGTGCCAGCAGCCTTCGACTAGCGGGGGGCATCGACGAGCAGTACTTC. Amino acids: CASSLRLAGGIDEQYF.

This clone has only one observation. The chain is built from TRBV7-9 and TRBJ1-2; TRBD1 matches at 9 bases. Germline CDR1 is SEHNR and CDR2 is FQNEAQ (reference sequence). This CDR3 has 15 residues. V lost 5 bases and J lost 2; bases outside the gene matches: 6. CDR3 sequence reads: CASSHLGQGNYGYTF. In DNA form, the CDR3 reads TGTGCCAGCAGCCATCTGGGACAGGGAAACTATGGCTACACCTTC.

V gene TRBV28 combines with J gene TRBJ1-6, with 9 nucleotides matching TRBD1. Germline V CDR1 and CDR2: MDHEN, SYDVKM. The CDR3 contains 17 residues. V was clipped by 6 bases and J by 4 bases; unmatched bases: 10. For the CDR3, the DNA is TGTGCCAGCAGGGAACCGGGACAGGGCCGGTATAATTCACCCCTCCACTTT. Its protein is CASREPGQGRYNSPLHF. Together with reference TRBV28 and TRBJ1-6, the CDR3 gives the full variable domain: DVKVTQSSRYLVKRTGEKVFLECVQDMDHENMFWYRQDPGLGLRLIYFSYDVKMKEKGDIPEGYSVSREKKERFSLILESASTNQTSMYLCASREPGQGRYNSPLHFGNGTRLTVT.

This chain links TRBV2 with TRBJ1-4, with D unresolved. V lost 5 bases to trimming and J lost 3 bases, with 10 bases between them. CDR1 and CDR2 (germline): SNHLY, FYNNEI. The CDR3 sequence is 14 residues long. CDR3 nucleotide sequence: TGTGCCAGCAGTTCGGGGAGATCTAATGAAAAACTGTTTTTT. Protein: CASSSGRSNEKLFF.